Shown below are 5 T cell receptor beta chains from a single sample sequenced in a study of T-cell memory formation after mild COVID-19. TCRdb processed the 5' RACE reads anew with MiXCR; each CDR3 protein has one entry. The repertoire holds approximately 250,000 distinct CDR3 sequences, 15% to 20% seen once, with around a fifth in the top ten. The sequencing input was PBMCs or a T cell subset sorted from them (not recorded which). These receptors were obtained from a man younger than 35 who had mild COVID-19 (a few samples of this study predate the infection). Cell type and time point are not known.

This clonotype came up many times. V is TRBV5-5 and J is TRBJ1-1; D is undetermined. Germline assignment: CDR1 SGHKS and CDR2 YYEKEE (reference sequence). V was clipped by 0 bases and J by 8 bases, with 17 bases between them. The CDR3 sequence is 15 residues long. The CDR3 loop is CASSLGRIPEKEAFF. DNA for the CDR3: TGTGCCAGCAGCTTGGGACGAATACCAGAAAAGGAAGCTTTCTTT.

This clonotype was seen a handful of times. The CDR3 loop is CASSHSDRSSYEQYF. The CDR3 nucleotides are TGTGCCAGCAGCCATAGTGACAGGAGCTCCTACGAGCAGTACTTC. This sequence joins TRBV3-1 and TRBJ2-7; possibly TRBD1 for D (6 bases). The CDR3 is made up of 15 amino acids. V lost 3 bases to trimming and J lost 0 bases, with 12 bases between them. Germline CDR1 LGHDT, CDR2 YNNKEL (reference sequence).

CDR3 loop: CASSTTIDRTGNTIYF. The CDR3, as DNA: TGTGCCAGCTCTACCACGATTGACAGGACGGGAAACACCATATATTTT. J is TRBJ1-3 and V is TRBV6-5; D may be TRBD1 (6 bases). This CDR3 has 16 amino acids. V lost 8 bases to trimming and J lost 4 bases, with 21 bases between them. Per germline, CDR1 MNHEY and CDR2 SVGAGI.

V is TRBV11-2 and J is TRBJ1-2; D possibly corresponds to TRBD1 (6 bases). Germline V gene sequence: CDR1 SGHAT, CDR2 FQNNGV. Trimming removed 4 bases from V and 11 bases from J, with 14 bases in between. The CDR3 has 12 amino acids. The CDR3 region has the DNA TGTGCCAGCAGCTCGCCGGGACAAGCATACACCTTC. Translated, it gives CASSSPGQAYTF.

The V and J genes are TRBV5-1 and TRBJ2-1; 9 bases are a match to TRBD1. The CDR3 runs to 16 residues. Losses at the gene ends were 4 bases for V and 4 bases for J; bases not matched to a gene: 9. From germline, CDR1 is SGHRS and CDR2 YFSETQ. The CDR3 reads CASSPRDREGYNEQFF. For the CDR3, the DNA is TGCGCCAGCAGCCCACGGGACAGGGAAGGGTACAATGAGCAGTTCTTC.